This T cell receptor (beta chain) appears in the sequencing data of a study of T cells expressing NK-cell markers. TCRdb reworked the 5' RACE reads into one entry per CDR3 protein, no DNA. With over 250,000 distinct CDR3 sequences in the sample, the ten largest clones hold more than 3.5%. This CDR3 region has 17 residues. CDR1 is PRHDT, CDR2 FYEKMQ, per germline (reference sequence). The sequence derives from a woman between 18 and 69 years old in good health. The genes are TRBV13 and TRBJ2-3; checking the TCRdb D call of TRBD2 is not possible without DNA. Sequences were obtained from blood T cells: a sorted CD56 or NKG2C T cell subset, CD4+ or CD8+ T cells, or bulk PBMC T cells (not recorded which). CDR3 loop: CASRQNRGLAGTDTQYF.